What follows are 8 T cell receptor beta chains derived from one specimen sequenced in a study of blood T cell repertoires in COVID-19. Clones were sequenced by immunoSEQ multiplex PCR, and TCRdb holds only the in-frame ones, with some missing. This sample has 200,000 to 300,000 clones, with roughly 89% found just once. The sample consisted of PBMCs or T cells enriched from blood (not recorded which). These receptor sequences come from a man aged 40-49 years who had recovered from COVID-19.

This chain uses TRBV7-7 with TRBJ2-5; perhaps TRBD2 as D (6 bases). The V and J ends lost 1 base and 4 bases respectively, with 7 bases between them. The CDR3 contains 13 residues. Germline V gives CDR1 SSHAT, CDR2 FNYEAQ (reference sequence). In DNA, the CDR3 is TGTGCCAGCAGCTTAGTGGGGGGAGAGACCCAGTACTTC. Translation: CASSLVGGETQYF. Supplemented by reference TRBV7-7 and TRBJ2-5, the full variable domain reads GAGVSQSPRYKVTKRGQDVTLRCDPISSHATLYWYQQALGQGPEFLTYFNYEAQPDKSGLPSDRFSAERPEGSISTLTIQRTEQRDSAMYRCASSLVGGETQYFGPGTRLLVL.

The V gene is TRBV9, the J gene TRBJ1-2; 9 bases are a match to TRBD1. This CDR3 has 16 residues. Germline values: CDR1 SGDLS, CDR2 YYNGEE. V lost 2 bases to trimming and J lost 3 bases; unmatched junction nucleotides: 8. CDR3 protein: CASSVTGTGFHYGYTF. Written as DNA, the CDR3 is TGTGCCAGCAGCGTGACCGGGACAGGGTTCCACTATGGCTACACCTTC.

The chain recombines TRBV25-1 with TRBJ1-6; no clear D. V gave up 4 bases and J gave up 7 bases, with 8 bases separating them. In germline, CDR1 is MGHDK, CDR2 SYGVNS. This CDR3 has 13 residues. The CDR3 is CASSATANSPLHF. CDR3 nucleotide sequence: TGTGCCAGCAGTGCAACAGCAAATTCACCCCTCCACTTT. The full variable domain, its missing parts supplied by reference TRBV25-1 and TRBJ1-6, is EADIYQTPRYLVIGTGKKITLECSQTMGHDKMYWYQQDPGMELHLIHYSYGVNSTEKGDLSSESTVSRIRTEHFPLTLESARPSHTSQYLCASSATANSPLHFGNGTRLTVT.

The chain recombines TRBV11-2 with TRBJ2-7; the D gene is possibly TRBD2 (6 bases). CDR1 and CDR2 (germline): SGHAT, FQNNGV. The CDR3 loop spans 14 amino acids. Trimming shortened V by 3 bases and J by 0 bases, and 9 bases separated the two germline ends. The CDR3 loop reads CASSLGLHSYEQYF. CDR3 sequence (DNA): TGTGCCAGCAGCTTGGGACTGCACTCCTACGAGCAGTACTTC. The variable domain in full, with the rest retrieved from reference TRBV11-2 and TRBJ2-7, is EAGVAQSPRYKIIEKRQSVAFWCNPISGHATLYWYQQILGQGPKLLIQFQNNGVVDDSQLPKDRFSAERLKGVDSTLKIQPAKLEDSAVYLCASSLGLHSYEQYFGPGTRLTVT.

The chain links TRBV20-1 to TRBJ2-5; 7 bases match TRBD2. The CDR3 covers 10 residues. CDR1 and CDR2 (germline): DFQATT, SNEGSKA (reference sequence). V dropped 7 bases and J dropped 5; count of bases not matched to a gene: 1. The CDR3 region is CSGREETQYF. The DNA for the CDR3 is TGCAGTGGGCGGGAGGAGACCCAGTACTTC.

This clone has a handful of counts. This rearrangement joins TRBV18 to TRBJ1-5; 7 bases match TRBD1. Germline V gene data show CDR1 as KGHSH and CDR2 as LQKENI. The CDR3 runs 15 residues. The V segment lost 5 bases and the J segment 3 bases; nucleotides outside the gene matches: 7. The CDR3 reads CASSGTGTDNQPQHF. The CDR3 DNA sequence: TGTGCCAGCTCAGGAACGGGGACAGACAATCAGCCCCAGCATTTT.

As DNA, the CDR3 is TGTGCCAGCAGTCAGGGACAGATGTCGGGCCCCCAGCATTTT. This encodes CASSQGQMSGPQHF. The J gene is TRBJ1-5, the V gene TRBV6-5; TRBD1 agrees at 7 bases. V gave up 5 bases and J gave up 10 bases; unmatched junction bases: 11. The CDR3 covers 14 residues. Germline V gives CDR1 MNHEY, CDR2 SVGAGI.

The rearrangement links TRBV4-1 to TRBJ2-1, with 7 bases that match TRBD2. The germline gives CDR1 MGHRA, CDR2 YSYEKL. The CDR3 runs 16 residues. V lost 1 base, J lost 4 bases, and 7 bases stayed unmatched. This CDR3 is CASSQGREKSYNEQFF. As DNA, the CDR3 is TGCGCCAGCAGCCAAGGGCGGGAGAAGTCGTACAATGAGCAGTTCTTC.